Reported below is one T cell receptor (beta chain). Original analysis: By means of reference gene primer amplification, nucleated cell counts were estimated. Libraries were prepared by immunoSEQ multiplex PCR; TCRdb keeps only in-frame clonotypes and omits some of them. D and trimming were read from the DNA, whereas the V and J calls and clone size are those reported in that table. Seen here are 100,000 to 140,000 clones, about four fifths observed once, and the top ten hold 4% to 5.5%. The germline V gene encodes CDR1 SGHTA and CDR2 FQGTGA. CDR3 length: 18 residues. The junction had 19 bases not matched to a gene; V was cut back by 5 bases and J by 5 bases. These data are taken from a study of blood T cell repertoires in COVID-19. In the study overall: Acute and convalescent COVID-19 samples came from the United States, Italy and Spain. Sources were T cells, B-cell-depleted T cells, or PBMCs; the material itself was cDNA or gDNA.

Sequenced sample: peripheral blood. The TCR was taken from a human donor in a cohort sampled during active COVID-19. V is TRBV7-3 and J is TRBJ2-3; 7 bases are shared with TRBD2. The CDR3 here is CASSLGAVGREMGDTQYF. In DNA form, the CDR3 reads TGTGCCAGCAGCCTAGGGGCTGTAGGGCGGGAGATGGGAGATACGCAGTATTTT. The variable domain in full, with the rest retrieved from reference TRBV7-3 and TRBJ2-3, is GAGVSQTPSNKVTEKGKYVELRCDPISGHTALYWYRQSLGQGPEFLIYFQGTGAADDSGLPNDRFFAVRPEGSVSTLKIQRTERGDSAVYLCASSLGAVGREMGDTQYFGPGTRLTVL.